What follows is one T cell receptor beta chain and its context. The data were taken from a study of blood T cell repertoires in COVID-19. The method was immunoSEQ multiplex PCR; TCRdb's version includes in-frame clones alone and lacks a portion of them. The repertoire has 140,000 to 150,000 clones, over 75% of them found once; the top ten carry more than 1%. Sequencing input: PBMCs or T cells enriched from blood (not recorded which). This clonotype was sampled from a woman aged 25 to 39 with acute COVID-19.

CDR3 in DNA: TGTGCCAGTAAAAGGACAGGTGGGACTGAAGCTTTCTTT. Protein sequence: CASKRTGGTEAFF. The V call is TRBV19, the J call TRBJ1-1; TRBD1 matches 7 bases. Germline V gives CDR1 LNHDA, CDR2 SQIVND (reference sequence). Trimming at V came to 7 bases and at J to 5 bases, leaving 7 bases not matched to a gene. The CDR3 length is 13 residues.